This TCR beta chain appears in the sequencing data of a study of T cell responses to AZD1222 COVID-19 vaccine. General observations from the study: Donors, mostly white British, included more females; clonal diversity was possibly underestimated.

Clones were sequenced by immunoSEQ multiplex PCR, and TCRdb holds only the in-frame ones, with some missing. Among around 72,000 clones listed, about nine tenths were seen once. The germline gives CDR1 SEHNR, CDR2 FQNEAQ (reference sequence). The CDR3 is made up of 11 amino acids. The V end was cut by 6 bases, the J end by 5 bases, with 7 bases between. Comments on this clone: Its matching antigen is unknown.

The source material was peripheral blood, sampled on day 0 of AZD1222 vaccination. The chain joins TRBV7-9 to TRBJ2-5; D ambiguous. The sequence was collected from an adult in good health. CDR3 loop: CASRSLETQYF. Written as DNA, the CDR3 is TGTGCCAGCAGGTCCTTGGAGACCCAGTACTTC.